This note documents a single T cell receptor (beta chain) sequence. The length of the CDR3 is 12 residues. CDR1 and CDR2 from the germline V gene are SQVTM and ANQGSEA. The germline V and J ends were trimmed by 4 bases and 2 bases, with 9 bases remaining between them. The data were taken from a study of blood T cell repertoires in COVID-19. Patients from Seattle were sampled longitudinally, starting during active infection. Produced via immunoSEQ multiplex PCR; TCRdb's table is partial and in-frame only. Of approximately 300,000 clones in the sample, more than 80% are singletons; the top ten hold under 7%.

The material sequenced was peripheral blood. The genes are TRBV29-1 and TRBJ2-7; D is unresolved. The sequence came from a woman in her twenties or thirties with COVID-19, enrolled during active disease. The CDR3 DNA sequence: TGCAGCGTTGTTAGAGGAGCCTACGAGCAGTACTTC. Translated, it gives CSVVRGAYEQYF.